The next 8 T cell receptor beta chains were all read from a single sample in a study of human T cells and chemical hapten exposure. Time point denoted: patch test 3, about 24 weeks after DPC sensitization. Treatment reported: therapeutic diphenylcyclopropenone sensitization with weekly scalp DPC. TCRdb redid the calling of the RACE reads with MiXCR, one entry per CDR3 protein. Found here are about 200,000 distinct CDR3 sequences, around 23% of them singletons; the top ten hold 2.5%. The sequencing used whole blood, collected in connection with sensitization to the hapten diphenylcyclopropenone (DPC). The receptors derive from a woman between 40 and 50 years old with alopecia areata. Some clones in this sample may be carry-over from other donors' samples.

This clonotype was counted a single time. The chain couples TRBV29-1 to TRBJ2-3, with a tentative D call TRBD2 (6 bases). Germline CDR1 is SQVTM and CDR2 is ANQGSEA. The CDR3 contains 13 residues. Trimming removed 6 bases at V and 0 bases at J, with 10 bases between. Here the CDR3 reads CSVRTTSTDTQYF. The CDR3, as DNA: TGCAGCGTCAGGACTACTAGCACAGATACGCAGTATTTT.

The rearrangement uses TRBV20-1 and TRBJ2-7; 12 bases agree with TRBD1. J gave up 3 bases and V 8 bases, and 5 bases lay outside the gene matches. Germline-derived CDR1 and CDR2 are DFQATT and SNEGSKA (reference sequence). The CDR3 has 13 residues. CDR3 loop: CSPRDRGLYEQYF. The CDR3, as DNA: TGCAGTCCGCGGGACAGGGGGCTCTACGAGCAGTACTTC.

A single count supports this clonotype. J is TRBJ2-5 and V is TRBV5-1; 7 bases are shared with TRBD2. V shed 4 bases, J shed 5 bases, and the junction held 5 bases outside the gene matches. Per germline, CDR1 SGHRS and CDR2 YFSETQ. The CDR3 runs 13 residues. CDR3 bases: TGCGCCAGCAGCGGTGGGGGGGGTGAGACCCAGTACTTC. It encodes CASSGGGGETQYF.

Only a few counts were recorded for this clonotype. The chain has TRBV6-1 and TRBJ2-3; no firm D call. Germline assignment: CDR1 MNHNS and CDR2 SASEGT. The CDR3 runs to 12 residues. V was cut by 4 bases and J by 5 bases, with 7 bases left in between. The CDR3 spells CASSVELDTQYF. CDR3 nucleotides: TGTGCCAGCAGTGTAGAGTTAGATACGCAGTATTTT.

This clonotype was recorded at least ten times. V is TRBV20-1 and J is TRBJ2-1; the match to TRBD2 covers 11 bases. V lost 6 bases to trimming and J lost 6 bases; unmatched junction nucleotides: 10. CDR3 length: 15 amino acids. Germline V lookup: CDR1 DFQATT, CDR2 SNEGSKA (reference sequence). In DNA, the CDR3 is TGCAGTGCAAGTGCCGGGACTAGCGGTTTCAATGAGCAGTTCTTC. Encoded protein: CSASAGTSGFNEQFF.

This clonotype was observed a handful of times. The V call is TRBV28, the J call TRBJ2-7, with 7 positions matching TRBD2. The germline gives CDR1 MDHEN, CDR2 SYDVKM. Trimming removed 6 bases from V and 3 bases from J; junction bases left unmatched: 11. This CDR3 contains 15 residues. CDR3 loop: CASSLPSGSFYEQYF. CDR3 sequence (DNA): TGTGCCAGCAGCCTTCCTAGCGGATCTTTCTACGAGCAGTACTTC.

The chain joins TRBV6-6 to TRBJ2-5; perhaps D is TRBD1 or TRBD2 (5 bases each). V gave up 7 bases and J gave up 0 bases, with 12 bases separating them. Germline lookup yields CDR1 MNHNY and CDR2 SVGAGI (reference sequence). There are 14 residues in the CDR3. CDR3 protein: CASTNPGHQETQYF. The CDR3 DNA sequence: TGTGCCAGCACCAACCCGGGACACCAAGAGACCCAGTACTTC.

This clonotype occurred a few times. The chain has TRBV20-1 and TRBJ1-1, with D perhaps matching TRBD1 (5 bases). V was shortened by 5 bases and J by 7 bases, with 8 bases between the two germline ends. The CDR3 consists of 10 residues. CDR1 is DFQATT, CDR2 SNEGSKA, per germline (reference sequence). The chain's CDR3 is CSARRDEAFF. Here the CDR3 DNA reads TGCAGTGCTCGCAGGGATGAAGCTTTCTTT.